The rows below give T cell receptor beta chains drawn from one sample of a study of T cell responses to AZD1222 COVID-19 vaccine. Assay used: immunoSEQ multiplex PCR; TCRdb lists only in-frame clones, some missing. The sample has more than 75,000 clones, roughly 90% seen once. The material sequenced was peripheral blood, taken on day 0 of AZD1222 vaccination. Receptor source: an adult in good health. The CDR3 runs from the conserved cysteine through the conserved F or W. Fields, in order: J gene, D gene, clone size, V gene, CDR3 protein, CDR3 DNA. D genes are given only for firm matches. Expanded clones get a size class; other rows say once, few or many, or leave the size out.

j_call: TRBJ2-7; d_call: -; clone_size: -; v_call: TRBV27; cdr3_aa: CASSSGSGAYEQYF; cdr3_nt: TGTGCCAGCAGTTCCGGGAGTGGCGCCTACGAGCAGTACTTC
j_call: TRBJ2-1; d_call: TRBD1; clone_size: -; v_call: TRBV24-1; cdr3_aa: CATSDMGQGGLHEQFF; cdr3_nt: TGTGCCACCAGTGATATGGGACAGGGAGGCCTGCATGAGCAGTTCTTC
j_call: TRBJ2-1; d_call: -; clone_size: -; v_call: TRBV3-1/TRBV3-2; cdr3_aa: CASSPFHSYNEQFF; cdr3_nt: TGTGCCAGCAGCCCTTTTCACTCCTACAATGAGCAGTTCTTC
j_call: TRBJ2-3; d_call: -; clone_size: -; v_call: TRBV10-3; cdr3_aa: CAISDHNTDTQYF; cdr3_nt: TGTGCCATCAGTGATCACAACACAGATACGCAGTATTTT
j_call: TRBJ2-3; d_call: -; clone_size: -; v_call: TRBV7-2; cdr3_aa: CASSPRPWSTDTQYF; cdr3_nt: TGTGCCAGCAGCCCCCGACCCTGGAGCACAGATACGCAGTATTTT
j_call: TRBJ1-1; d_call: -; clone_size: -; v_call: TRBV5-1; cdr3_aa: CASSLEWMNTEAFF; cdr3_nt: TGCGCCAGCAGCTTGGAATGGATGAACACTGAAGCTTTCTTT
j_call: TRBJ2-7; d_call: TRBD2; clone_size: -; v_call: TRBV30; cdr3_aa: CAWSKIAGGYEQYF; cdr3_nt: TGTGCCTGGAGTAAAATAGCGGGAGGCTACGAGCAGTACTTC
j_call: TRBJ2-7; d_call: -; clone_size: -; v_call: TRBV28; cdr3_aa: CASRSRERYEQYF; cdr3_nt: TGTGCCAGCAGGTCCCGGGAGAGGTACGAGCAGTACTTC
j_call: TRBJ2-1; d_call: TRBD1; clone_size: once; v_call: TRBV28; cdr3_aa: CASSLGTGGYNEQFF; cdr3_nt: TGTGCCAGCAGTTTAGGGACAGGGGGCTACAATGAGCAGTTCTTC
j_call: TRBJ2-1; d_call: -; clone_size: -; v_call: TRBV5-1; cdr3_aa: CASSLERGDEQFF; cdr3_nt: TGCGCCAGCAGCTTGGAACGGGGCGATGAGCAGTTCTTC
j_call: TRBJ2-7; d_call: -; clone_size: -; v_call: TRBV25-1; cdr3_aa: CASSELDIYARGQYF; cdr3_nt: TGTGCCAGCAGTGAATTAGATATTTACGCCCGAGGGCAGTACTTC
j_call: TRBJ1-2; d_call: -; clone_size: few; v_call: TRBV28; cdr3_aa: CASDRGGARNYGYTF; cdr3_nt: TGTGCCAGCGACCGGGGTGGGGCTCGAAACTATGGCTACACCTTC
j_call: TRBJ2-4; d_call: -; clone_size: -; v_call: TRBV4-1; cdr3_aa: CASSQDGENIQYF; cdr3_nt: TGCGCCAGCAGCCAAGATGGGGAAAACATTCAGTACTTC
j_call: TRBJ2-7; d_call: -; clone_size: -; v_call: TRBV28; cdr3_aa: CASSLGGRTYEQYF; cdr3_nt: TGTGCCAGCAGTTTAGGGGGGCGCACCTACGAGCAGTACTTC
j_call: TRBJ2-7; d_call: -; clone_size: -; v_call: TRBV2; cdr3_aa: CASRTRQGSYEQYF; cdr3_nt: TGTGCCAGCAGAACACGTCAGGGATCTTACGAGCAGTACTTC
j_call: TRBJ2-5; d_call: -; clone_size: once; v_call: TRBV7-9; cdr3_aa: CASSFSGRETQYF; cdr3_nt: TGTGCCAGCAGCTTCTCAGGGAGAGAGACCCAGTACTTC
j_call: TRBJ1-5; d_call: -; clone_size: -; v_call: TRBV7-3; cdr3_aa: CASSLMGGNNQPQHF; cdr3_nt: TGTGCCAGCAGCTTAATGGGGGGGAACAATCAGCCCCAGCATTTT
j_call: TRBJ1-2; d_call: -; clone_size: -; v_call: TRBV19; cdr3_aa: CASSIKGPGKSCTF; cdr3_nt: TGTGCCAGTAGTATAAAGGGGCCAGGGAAATCTTGCACCTTC
j_call: TRBJ1-1; d_call: -; clone_size: -; v_call: TRBV11-2; cdr3_aa: CASSFAYREDTEAFF; cdr3_nt: TGTGCCAGCAGCTTTGCATATCGGGAGGACACTGAAGCTTTCTTT
j_call: TRBJ2-1; d_call: -; clone_size: -; v_call: TRBV11-2; cdr3_aa: CASSLERPAYNEQFF; cdr3_nt: TGTGCCAGCAGCTTAGAGAGACCCGCCTACAATGAGCAGTTCTTC
j_call: TRBJ1-1; d_call: -; clone_size: -; v_call: TRBV7-9; cdr3_aa: CASSSQRGATEAFF; cdr3_nt: TGTGCCAGCAGCTCCCAGAGGGGGGCCACTGAAGCTTTCTTT
j_call: TRBJ1-5; d_call: TRBD1; clone_size: -; v_call: TRBV28; cdr3_aa: CASNSGAGGNQPQHF; cdr3_nt: TGTGCCAGCAACTCCGGGGCAGGGGGTAATCAGCCCCAGCATTTT
j_call: TRBJ2-2; d_call: -; clone_size: -; v_call: TRBV28; cdr3_aa: CASSSGQYTGELFF; cdr3_nt: TGTGCCAGCAGTTCGGGACAATACACCGGGGAGCTGTTTTTT
j_call: TRBJ2-2; d_call: TRBD2; clone_size: -; v_call: TRBV27; cdr3_aa: CASSRGQLASGRSNTGELFF; cdr3_nt: TGTGCCAGCAGTCGGGGACAGTTAGCTAGCGGGAGGTCGAACACCGGGGAGCTGTTTTTT
j_call: TRBJ1-1; d_call: -; clone_size: once; v_call: TRBV6-2/TRBV6-3; cdr3_aa: CASSDTVSEAFF; cdr3_nt: TGTGCCAGCAGTGACACAGTCTCCGAAGCTTTCTTT
j_call: TRBJ2-3; d_call: -; clone_size: once; v_call: TRBV4-3; cdr3_aa: CASSQETGSADTQYF; cdr3_nt: TGCGCCAGCAGCCAAGAGACCGGGAGTGCAGATACGCAGTATTTT
j_call: TRBJ1-5; d_call: TRBD1; clone_size: once; v_call: TRBV30; cdr3_aa: CAVGGRGHIQPQHF; cdr3_nt: TGTGCTGTAGGGGGCAGGGGGCATATTCAGCCCCAGCATTTT
j_call: TRBJ2-7; d_call: -; clone_size: -; v_call: TRBV6-5; cdr3_aa: CASTRKLGAYEQYF; cdr3_nt: TGTGCCAGCACCCGAAAGTTGGGGGCCTACGAGCAGTACTTC
j_call: TRBJ1-2; d_call: TRBD1; clone_size: -; v_call: TRBV28; cdr3_aa: CASSLIYRGGYGYTF; cdr3_nt: TGTGCCAGCAGTTTGATCTACAGGGGAGGCTATGGCTACACCTTC
j_call: TRBJ1-1; d_call: -; clone_size: -; v_call: TRBV19; cdr3_aa: CASSIDQVNTEAFF; cdr3_nt: TGTGCCAGTAGTATAGATCAGGTGAACACTGAAGCTTTCTTT
j_call: TRBJ2-4; d_call: -; clone_size: -; v_call: TRBV19; cdr3_aa: CASSFKGNIQYF; cdr3_nt: TGTGCCAGTAGTTTTAAGGGAAACATTCAGTACTTC
j_call: TRBJ2-2; d_call: -; clone_size: -; v_call: TRBV5-1; cdr3_aa: CASSPGTPEGELFF; cdr3_nt: TGCGCCAGCAGCCCCGGGACGCCTGAGGGGGAGCTGTTTTTT
j_call: TRBJ2-7; d_call: TRBD1; clone_size: -; v_call: TRBV27; cdr3_aa: CASSRGTDYELYF; cdr3_nt: TGTGCCAGCAGTAGAGGGACAGATTACGAATTGTACTTC
j_call: TRBJ2-4; d_call: -; clone_size: -; v_call: TRBV4-2; cdr3_aa: CASSQPRGDQDIQYF; cdr3_nt: TGTGCCAGCAGCCAACCAAGAGGGGATCAGGACATTCAGTACTTC
j_call: TRBJ2-3; d_call: TRBD2; clone_size: -; v_call: TRBV5-1; cdr3_aa: CASSLGLAGTDTQYF; cdr3_nt: TGCGCCAGCAGCTTGGGACTAGCGGGCACAGATACGCAGTATTTT
j_call: TRBJ1-1; d_call: TRBD1; clone_size: -; v_call: TRBV6-2/TRBV6-3; cdr3_aa: CASSYDSDRGGEAFF; cdr3_nt: TGTGCCAGCAGTTACGATTCGGACAGGGGTGGTGAAGCTTTCTTT
j_call: TRBJ2-2; d_call: TRBD2; clone_size: -; v_call: TRBV7-2; cdr3_aa: CASTPLAGGLTGELFF; cdr3_nt: TGTGCCAGCACTCCACTAGCGGGAGGTCTAACCGGGGAGCTGTTTTTT
j_call: TRBJ1-5; d_call: TRBD1; clone_size: -; v_call: TRBV18; cdr3_aa: CASSPEWDRGSNQPQHF; cdr3_nt: TGTGCCAGCTCACCAGAGTGGGACAGGGGTTCCAATCAGCCCCAGCATTTT
j_call: TRBJ1-5; d_call: -; clone_size: -; v_call: TRBV30; cdr3_aa: CAWSPLTVPQHF; cdr3_nt: TGTGCCTGGAGTCCTTTGACAGTCCCCCAGCATTTT
j_call: TRBJ2-1; d_call: TRBD1; clone_size: -; v_call: TRBV28; cdr3_aa: CASSLLGTGDNEQFF; cdr3_nt: TGTGCCAGCAGTTTATTGGGGACAGGGGACAATGAGCAGTTCTTC
j_call: TRBJ2-1; d_call: -; clone_size: -; v_call: TRBV29-1; cdr3_aa: CSAWGRGSSYNEQFF; cdr3_nt: TGCAGCGCCTGGGGGCGCGGGAGTTCTTACAATGAGCAGTTCTTC
j_call: TRBJ1-1; d_call: -; clone_size: -; v_call: TRBV13; cdr3_aa: CASSRKITGPMNTEAFF; cdr3_nt: TGTGCCAGCAGCCGCAAAATTACAGGGCCCATGAACACTGAAGCTTTCTTT
j_call: TRBJ2-2; d_call: TRBD1; clone_size: -; v_call: TRBV27; cdr3_aa: CASSRAGQGKTGELFF; cdr3_nt: TGTGCCAGCAGTCGAGCGGGACAGGGAAAAACCGGGGAGCTGTTTTTT
j_call: TRBJ2-1; d_call: -; clone_size: -; v_call: TRBV3-1/TRBV3-2; cdr3_aa: CASSLNRGNEQFF; cdr3_nt: TGTGCCAGCAGCCTAAATAGGGGGAATGAGCAGTTCTTC
j_call: TRBJ2-1; d_call: TRBD2; clone_size: few; v_call: TRBV18; cdr3_aa: CASSPRTSGRADEQFF; cdr3_nt: TGTGCCAGCTCACCACGCACTAGCGGGAGGGCCGATGAGCAGTTCTTC
j_call: TRBJ1-4; d_call: -; clone_size: -; v_call: TRBV6-5; cdr3_aa: CASSYQGSNEKLFF; cdr3_nt: TGTGCCAGCAGTTACCAGGGATCTAATGAAAAACTGTTTTTT
j_call: TRBJ1-5; d_call: -; clone_size: -; v_call: TRBV15; cdr3_aa: CATSREWTVSNQPQHF; cdr3_nt: TGTGCCACCAGCAGGGAATGGACAGTTAGCAATCAGCCCCAGCATTTT
j_call: TRBJ1-6; d_call: -; clone_size: -; v_call: TRBV6-5; cdr3_aa: CASSYSEGYNSPLHF; cdr3_nt: TGTGCCAGCAGTTACTCGGAGGGCTATAATTCACCCCTCCACTTT
j_call: TRBJ2-1; d_call: -; clone_size: -; v_call: TRBV7-2; cdr3_aa: CASSLEVRSYNEQFF; cdr3_nt: TGTGCCAGCAGCTTAGAGGTTAGATCCTACAATGAGCAGTTCTTC
j_call: TRBJ1-3; d_call: -; clone_size: -; v_call: TRBV7-7; cdr3_aa: CASSEGVGGKSSGNTIYF; cdr3_nt: TGTGCTAGCAGCGAGGGAGTCGGGGGCAAAAGCTCTGGAAACACCATATATTTT
j_call: TRBJ2-2; d_call: -; clone_size: -; v_call: TRBV12-5; cdr3_aa: CASGFVSQGTGELFF; cdr3_nt: TGTGCTAGTGGTTTCGTTTCACAGGGAACCGGGGAGCTGTTTTTT
j_call: TRBJ1-1; d_call: TRBD1; clone_size: -; v_call: TRBV19; cdr3_aa: CASSILWTGGTEAFF; cdr3_nt: TGTGCCAGTAGTATACTCTGGACAGGGGGCACTGAAGCTTTCTTT
j_call: TRBJ1-2; d_call: TRBD1; clone_size: once; v_call: TRBV28; cdr3_aa: CASNQDRGLGYGYTF; cdr3_nt: TGTGCCAGCAACCAAGACAGGGGCCTGGGCTATGGCTACACCTTC
j_call: TRBJ2-5; d_call: -; clone_size: -; v_call: TRBV7-2; cdr3_aa: CASSLVFRAGETQYF; cdr3_nt: TGTGCCAGCAGCTTAGTGTTCAGGGCTGGAGAGACCCAGTACTTC
j_call: TRBJ2-1; d_call: -; clone_size: -; v_call: TRBV19; cdr3_aa: CASIDAAGHEQFF; cdr3_nt: TGTGCCAGTATCGACGCGGCCGGGCATGAGCAGTTCTTC
j_call: TRBJ2-7; d_call: TRBD2; clone_size: -; v_call: TRBV6-5; cdr3_aa: CASKLAGGYEQYF; cdr3_nt: TGTGCCAGCAAGTTGGCGGGGGGCTACGAGCAGTACTTC
j_call: TRBJ2-7; d_call: TRBD2; clone_size: -; v_call: TRBV7-9; cdr3_aa: CASSLASGRDSFYEQYF; cdr3_nt: TGTGCCAGCAGCTTAGCCAGCGGGAGGGATTCTTTCTACGAGCAGTACTTC
j_call: TRBJ1-2; d_call: -; clone_size: -; v_call: TRBV6-5; cdr3_aa: CASTLGWGAYGYTF; cdr3_nt: TGTGCCAGCACCCTAGGATGGGGGGCCTATGGCTACACCTTC
j_call: TRBJ2-1; d_call: -; clone_size: -; v_call: TRBV6-4; cdr3_aa: CASTERIGGSGEQFF; cdr3_nt: TGTGCCAGCACCGAACGGATAGGCGGTTCCGGGGAGCAGTTCTTC
j_call: TRBJ1-4; d_call: -; clone_size: -; v_call: TRBV3-1/TRBV3-2; cdr3_aa: CASSQSQGLNEKLFF; cdr3_nt: TGTGCCAGCAGCCAGAGCCAGGGGCTTAATGAAAAACTGTTTTTT